This T cell receptor beta chain emerged from a study of T cell repertoires in cytomegalovirus infection. In the study overall: CMV infection plus the matching HLA type was flagged by public TCR beta signatures. The study, taken as a whole, reports: There were carriers of CMV plus the relevant HLA, and cumulative public TCR beta family frequency identified them. Dominating the ex vivo response were HLA-C-restricted CMV-specific TCR beta clonotypes.

Via MiXCR, TCRdb re-called the reads, giving one row per CDR3 protein. Counted here are roughly 500,000 distinct CDR3 sequences, roughly 34% occurring once; the ten biggest clones make up roughly a sixth. Comments on this clonotype: Its antigen is as yet unknown.

The starting material was cultured PBMCs, obtained from culture after CMV antigen stimulation. This clonotype originated in a human donor in good health (CMV status not recorded). Some clones in this sample may be carry-over from other donors' samples.

CDR3 residues: CASSFSIPLREGSYNEQFF. CDR3 nucleotide sequence: TGTGCCAGCAGCTTTTCAATCCCCTTGCGGGAGGGTTCCTACAATGAGCAGTTCTTC. J is TRBJ2-1 and V is TRBV5-8; 9 bases line up with TRBD2. The CDR3 totals 19 residues. Germline CDR1 and CDR2: SGHTS and YDEGEE. J was trimmed by 1 base and V by 2 bases; bases with no gene match: 13.